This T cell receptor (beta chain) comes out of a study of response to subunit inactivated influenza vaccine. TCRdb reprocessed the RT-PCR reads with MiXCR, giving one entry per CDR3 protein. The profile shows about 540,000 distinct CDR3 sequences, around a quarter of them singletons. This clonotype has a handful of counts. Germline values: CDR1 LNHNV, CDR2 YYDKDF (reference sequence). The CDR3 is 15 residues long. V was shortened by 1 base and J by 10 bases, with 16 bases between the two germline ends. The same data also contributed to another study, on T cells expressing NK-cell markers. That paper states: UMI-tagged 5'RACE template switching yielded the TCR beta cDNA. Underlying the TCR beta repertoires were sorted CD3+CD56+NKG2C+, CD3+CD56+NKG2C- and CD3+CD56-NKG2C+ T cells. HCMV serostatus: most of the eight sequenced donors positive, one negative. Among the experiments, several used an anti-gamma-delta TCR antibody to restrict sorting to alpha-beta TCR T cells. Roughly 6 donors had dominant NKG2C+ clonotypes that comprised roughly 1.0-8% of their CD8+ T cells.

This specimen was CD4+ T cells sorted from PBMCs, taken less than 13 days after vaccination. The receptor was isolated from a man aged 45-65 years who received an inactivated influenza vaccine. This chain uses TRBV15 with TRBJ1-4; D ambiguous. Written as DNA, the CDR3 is TGTGCCACCAGCAGAGTGGGAGGCCAGGCCTTAAAACTGTTTTTT. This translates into CATSRVGGQALKLFF. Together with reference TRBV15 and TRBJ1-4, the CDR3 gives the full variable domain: DAMVIQNPRYQVTQFGKPVTLSCSQTLNHNVMYWYQQKSSQAPKLLFHYYDKDFNNEADTPDNFQSRRPNTSFCFLDIRSPGLGDTAMYLCATSRVGGQALKLFFGSGTQLSVL.